This TCR beta chain was captured in a study of T cells in localized non-small cell lung cancer (TCRdb year 2020). Describing the broader study: The study examined T cell repertoires in approximately 240 patients with early-stage NSCLC and compared tumors with uninvolved tumor-adjacent lungs. The cohort consisted of 200 to 300 treatment-naive NSCLC patients whose localized lung tumors had been resected. Of the NSCLC patients, fewer than 150 were male and approximately 100 were female, and the mean age was approximately 69 years. Findings and caveats that apply to the study as a whole: Higher blood T cell density associated with longer overall survival, while higher adjacent-lung clonality associated with shorter survival. Because multi-region tumor sequencing was not performed, intratumor heterogeneity could not be ruled out. Since the design was exploratory, TCR variables were selected using unadjusted p-values with no false-discovery rate correction. Uninvolved tumor-adjacent lung showed the highest T cell clonality, higher than tumor, which suggests more focused antigenic responses in the adjacent lung. Of the top 100 tumor clones, a median of roughly 57 were detected in paired uninvolved adjacent lung; approximately 30 were also among that lung's top 100.

At diagnosis, tumor, uninvolved tumor-adjacent lung and peripheral blood were collected and then preserved as a mix of FFPE and fresh-frozen material. Comments on this clone: Its antigen remains undetermined. No base-level quality is on record; no much larger clone is a single base apart.

The CDR3, cysteine through phenylalanine, is 16 amino acids long. Only CDR3 DNA is held: 48 bases, read in frame from base 1. CDR1 and CDR2, per the germline V gene, are SGHNT and YENEEA. For this chain, trimming is 2 bases at the V end and 1 base at the J end, and the number of junction bases without a gene match is 6. TCR beta CDR3 regions were sequenced from DNA using the immunoSEQ Assay. The study's processing was this. To compute T cell density, TCR beta template counts were normalized to usable DNA, which was estimated by amplifying housekeeping genes. Using the preseqR package, richness was estimated by extrapolating to 120,000 templates for tissue samples and 400,000 templates for PBMC samples. Clonality was calculated as one minus Pielou's evenness. Tissue-enriched TCRs were identified by differential abundance testing using productive amino-acid clonotypes, minimum total count 5 and alpha 0.1. The Jaccard Index and the Morisita Overlap Index were used to measure how much the repertoires overlapped between compartments. TCR beta CDR3s were clustered by GLIPH together with public tetramer-defined viral CDR3s, and at least three viral sequences plus V-gene enrichment were required for viral motifs. Not all clones reach the TCRdb copy of this immuneACCESS table, which keeps in-frame sequences only. Checked studies attribute under half of the gap to unresolved V genes and leave the rest unexplained. The DNA gave D and trimming, while V, J and clone size come from that table. The sample table records some 1,300 clones; 15% to 20% of these occur just once. Over 15% of the sample lies in the top ten.

The sample consisted of lung tumor tissue, taken before any cancer treatment. The chain joins TRBV11-3 to TRBJ2-7; TRBD2 agrees with 9 junctional bases. The receptor's source is a woman between 35 and 70 years old with stage I lung adenocarcinoma. CDR3 reads: CASSLMASGNSYEQYF. The DNA reads as follows: TGTGCCAGCAGCTTAATGGCTAGCGGGAATTCCTACGAGCAGTACTTC.